This T cell receptor beta chain was found in a study of cytomegalovirus exposure and HLA in healthy donors. Points on this clone: Its antigen is undetermined.

V dropped 1 base and J dropped 13 bases, with 22 bases sitting between them. The CDR3 has 15 amino acids. Germline CDR1 and CDR2: LNHNV and YYDKDF (reference sequence). Unrecorded immune exposure was likely among donors, who were nominally healthy when sampled. PCR involved 60 Vbeta and 13 Jbeta primers. TCRdb's table, derived via immunoSEQ multiplex PCR, lists solely in-frame clones and lacks some. Its table records 85,000 or so clones. Overall study findings and caveats: Altogether, 160 or so TCR beta chains were recorded as cytomegalovirus-associated. Serostatus for CMV was the only available immune exposure information.

Sequencing input: PBMCs. J is TRBJ1-1 and V is TRBV15; TRBD1 might be the D (5 bases). The origin of this receptor is a young woman in good health and CMV-seronegative. The CDR3 spells CATSRVRDAQTGGFF. CDR3 DNA sequence: TGTGCCACCAGCAGAGTTCGGGATGCCCAAACCGGGGGTTTCTTT.